Shown below are 26 T cell receptor beta chains from a single sample sequenced in a study of vaccination effects on CD4 cells after COVID-19. Antigen-specific CD4+ T cells were expanded (with viral peptide pools) by the ViraFEST assay ahead of sequencing. Investigators separated out CD4+ T cells once approximately 9 days of culture had passed. Prior SARS-CoV-2 infection was absent in the vaccine recipients, as shown by negative nucleocapsid antibodies. Using immunoSEQ multiplex PCR, the repertoire was profiled, and TCRdb retains in-frame clones only, with some absent. The table records just under 65,000 clones, 75% of them present only once. For these receptors, no antigen is known. The sample in question was CD4+ T cells from PBMCs cultured with HCoV-OC43 spike peptides, obtained before COVID-19 vaccination. The subset denotes: HCoV-OC43 spike overlapping peptide pool stimulation. Every receptor here comes from a human donor who received a COVID-19 vaccine.

This sequence joins TRBV27 and TRBJ1-2; possibly TRBD1 for D (5 bases). V was trimmed by 6 bases and J by 3 bases, leaving 11 bases between them. Germline V gene sequence: CDR1 MNHEY, CDR2 SMNVEV (reference sequence). This CDR3 is 13 amino acids long. The CDR3, as DNA: TGTGCCAGCAGGGACACCGGCGACTATGGCTACACCTTC. This codes for CASRDTGDYGYTF.

The chain links TRBV29-1 to TRBJ1-5; TRBD1 might be the D (5 bases). Germline CDR1 and CDR2: SQVTM and ANQGSEA. Deletions cut 4 bases from V and 4 bases from J, with 11 bases between. The length of the CDR3 is 13 residues. CDR3 bases: TGCAGCGTTGTGTTCTCAGGGAATCAGCCCCAGCATTTT. Protein sequence: CSVVFSGNQPQHF.

The rearrangement joins TRBV6-5 to TRBJ2-5; the match to TRBD2 covers 8 bases. The germline CDR1 and CDR2 sequences are MNHEY and SVGAGI. The CDR3 is 16 amino acids. Trimming at V came to 0 bases and at J to 8 bases, leaving 11 bases not matched to a gene. CDR3 bases: TGTGCCAGCAGTTACTCACCTCGGGGGGGCCAGGAAACCCAGTACTTC. Residues: CASSYSPRGGQETQYF.

The chain recombines TRBV6-5 with TRBJ1-4; D gene ambiguous. The CDR3 has 14 amino acids. V was pared by 7 bases and J by 0 bases, with 9 bases between. CDR1 and CDR2 (germline): MNHEY, SVGAGI. Here the CDR3 DNA reads TGTGCCAGCACCAATCATGCAACTAATGAAAAACTGTTTTTT. This translates into CASTNHATNEKLFF.

This chain links TRBV6-4 with TRBJ1-1, with TRBD1 as a possible D gene (5 bases). The V end was cut by 0 bases, the J end by 5 bases, with 13 bases between. There are 15 residues in the CDR3. Germline CDR1 is MRHNA and CDR2 is SNTAGT. In DNA, the CDR3 is TGTGCCAGCAGTGACTCGGGGCAGGGACTGACTGAAGCTTTCTTT. Translated, it gives CASSDSGQGLTEAFF.

The rearrangement uses TRBV28 and TRBJ1-5; tentative D call: TRBD1 (5 bases). CDR3 length: 14 residues. Trimming took off 6 bases at V and 0 bases at J, with 9 bases between the two ends. Per germline, CDR1 MDHEN and CDR2 SYDVKM. The chain's CDR3 is CASRTVPSNQPQHF. In nucleotides, the CDR3 is TGTGCCAGCAGGACAGTTCCTAGCAATCAGCCCCAGCATTTT. The full variable domain, with the rest looked up from reference TRBV28 and TRBJ1-5, is DVKVTQSSRYLVKRTGEKVFLECVQDMDHENMFWYRQDPGLGLRLIYFSYDVKMKEKGDIPEGYSVSREKKERFSLILESASTNQTSMYLCASRTVPSNQPQHFGDGTRLSIL.

This chain connects TRBV18 to TRBJ1-5, with D maybe TRBD1 (6 bases). The length of the CDR3 is 16 residues. With 4 bases removed from V and 3 bases from J, the gap between germline ends came to 16 bases. Per germline, CDR1 KGHSH and CDR2 LQKENI. CDR3 sequence: CASSRGGPDDNQPQHF. The CDR3 DNA follows: TGTGCCAGCTCACGGGGGGGCCCAGATGACAATCAGCCCCAGCATTTT.

This clone was counted a single time. The chain uses TRBV6-5 and TRBJ2-7; D may correspond to TRBD1 or TRBD2 (5 bases each). The germline CDR1 and CDR2 sequences are MNHEY and SVGAGI. The CDR3 is made up of 13 amino acids. Trimming pared 6 bases from V and 2 bases from J, leaving 11 bases between. This chain's CDR3 is CASRGDAAYEQYV. CDR3 DNA: TGTGCCAGCAGAGGGGACGCAGCCTACGAGCAGTACGTC.

This clone has only one observation. The chain couples TRBV2 to TRBJ2-2, with 10 bases aligning to TRBD2. Looked up from germline, CDR1 is SNHLY and CDR2 is FYNNEI. Trimming took 7 bases from V and 7 from J; bases not matched to a gene: 9. CDR3 size: 15 residues. The CDR3 spells CASTKERGGNGELFF. As DNA, the CDR3 is TGTGCCAGCACTAAGGAGCGGGGGGGCAACGGGGAGCTGTTTTTT.

This sequence joins TRBV5-1 and TRBJ1-1; D is perhaps TRBD1 (5 bases). V dropped 0 bases and J dropped 6 bases, with 12 bases sitting between them. CDR3 size: 14 residues. Per the germline V gene, CDR1 is SGHRS and CDR2 is YFSETQ. CDR3 nucleotide sequence: TGCGCCAGCAGCTTGGGACGGGGGGAGGCTGAAGCTTTCTTT. Protein: CASSLGRGEAEAFF.

The V call is TRBV18, the J call TRBJ1-1; 9 positions match TRBD1. V lost 1 base and J lost 11; bases outside the gene matches: 5. From germline, CDR1 is KGHSH and CDR2 LQKENI. The length of the CDR3 is 13 residues. The CDR3 DNA is TGTGCCAGCTCACCACGGACAGGGGCCATGGCTTTCTTT. This sequence encodes CASSPRTGAMAFF. Variable domain in full (rest from reference TRBV18 and TRBJ1-1): NAGVMQNPRHLVRRRGQEARLRCSPMKGHSHVYWYRQLPEEGLKFMVYLQKENIIDESGMPKERFSAEFPKEGPSILRIQQVVRGDSAAYFCASSPRTGAMAFFGQGTRLTVV.

This clone has a handful of counts. CDR3 loop: CASRGTGDHEQFF. The DNA of the CDR3 is TGTGCCAGCAGGGGGACAGGGGATCATGAGCAGTTCTTC. The chain joins TRBV12-3 or TRBV12-4 to TRBJ2-1; TRBD1 matches 10 bases. The CDR3 has 13 residues. V was pared by 6 bases and J by 8 bases, with 4 bases of the junction left unmatched.

V is TRBV24-1 and J is TRBJ2-1; D possibly corresponds to TRBD2 (5 bases). CDR3 size: 14 residues. Germline CDR1 and CDR2: KGHDR and SFDVKD. V shed 4 bases and J shed 7 bases, with 13 bases lying between them. CDR3 loop: CATSESGSLNEQFF. CDR3 coding DNA: TGTGCCACCAGTGAATCGGGGTCGCTGAATGAGCAGTTCTTC.

The chain uses TRBV28 and TRBJ1-2; D perhaps matches TRBD1 (6 bases). The V gene's germline CDR1 is MDHEN and CDR2 SYDVKM. The CDR3 runs to 12 residues. Trimming left V 8 bases short and J 4 bases short, with 11 bases between. CDR3 residues: CASGGGSYGYTF. CDR3 nucleotide sequence: TGTGCCAGCGGAGGGGGTAGCTATGGCTACACCTTC.

V and J are TRBV6-6 and TRBJ1-6; D gene uncertain. V lost 2 bases, J lost 8 bases, and 13 bases lay in between. CDR3 length: 15 residues. CDR1 is MNHNY, CDR2 SVGAGI, per germline (reference sequence). CDR3 nucleotides: TGTGCCAGCAGTTACGAAAAAGGAGTTTATTCACCCCTCCACTTT. Translating it yields CASSYEKGVYSPLHF.

J is TRBJ2-3 and V is TRBV28; D is undetermined. Germline CDR1 reads MDHEN; CDR2 reads SYDVKM. The CDR3 consists of 14 residues. V shed 6 bases and J shed 0 bases, with 10 bases lying between them. CDR3: CASRTSISTDTQYF. In DNA form, the CDR3 reads TGTGCCAGCAGGACCTCGATTAGCACAGATACGCAGTATTTT.

V gene TRBV7-2 combines with J gene TRBJ1-2; D is unclear. Germline V gene lookup returns CDR1 SGHTA and CDR2 FQGNSA. This CDR3 has 12 residues. Trimming cost V 4 bases and J 8 bases, with 11 bases left between them. CDR3 sequence reads: CASSSTARGYTF. The CDR3 coding sequence is TGTGCCAGCAGCTCGACGGCTCGAGGCTACACCTTC.

The V gene is TRBV24-1, the J gene TRBJ2-5, with 9 bases aligning to TRBD2. This CDR3 spans 16 amino acids. Trimming cost V 4 bases and J 1 base; bases outside gene matches: 6. The germline V gene has CDR1 KGHDR and CDR2 SFDVKD. The CDR3 protein is CATSEGGTSSQETQYF. Here the CDR3 DNA reads TGTGCCACCAGTGAGGGCGGGACTAGCTCCCAAGAGACCCAGTACTTC.

The chain joins TRBV19 to TRBJ2-1; 8 bases agree with TRBD2. The trim removed 8 bases at V and 4 bases at J, leaving 13 bases unmatched. CDR3 size: 16 residues. Germline V CDR1 and CDR2: LNHDA, SQIVND (reference sequence). CDR3 residues: CASARLSAGEYNEQFF. The CDR3 nucleotides read TGTGCCAGTGCCCGTTTATCAGCGGGGGAATACAATGAGCAGTTCTTC.

The chain has TRBV5-5 and TRBJ2-7; D not certain. The CDR3 length is 17 residues. Germline CDR1 SGHKS, CDR2 YYEKEE (reference sequence). Trimming removed 4 bases from V and 3 bases from J, with 23 bases in between. The CDR3 protein is CASSLPPKKRSFYEQYV. In DNA form, the CDR3 reads TGTGCCAGCAGCCTACCCCCGAAGAAAAGGTCATTCTACGAGCAGTACGTC.

In this sample, this clone turned up a few times. The V gene is TRBV18, the J gene TRBJ2-3, with 10 positions matching TRBD2. The CDR3 consists of 15 residues. V lost 3 bases and J lost 0; bases outside the gene matches: 0. The germline gives CDR1 KGHSH, CDR2 LQKENI. The CDR3 reads CASSPGLASTDTQYF. Written as DNA, the CDR3 is TGTGCCAGCTCACCGGGACTAGCGAGCACAGATACGCAGTATTTT.

The chain is built from TRBV7-2 and TRBJ1-4, with 9 nucleotides matching TRBD1. V was pared by 5 bases and J by 5 bases, with 3 bases of the junction left unmatched. CDR1 is SGHTA, CDR2 FQGNSA, per germline. This CDR3 comprises 14 residues. The CDR3: CASSPDRGNEKLFF. The CDR3 DNA reads as TGTGCCAGCAGCCCCGACAGGGGGAATGAAAAACTGTTTTTT.

The V call is TRBV6-5, the J call TRBJ1-5; 8 bases line up with TRBD1. After removal of 6 bases from V and 1 base from J, the junction contained 5 bases not matched to a gene. Germline CDR1 reads MNHEY; CDR2 reads SVGAGI. This CDR3 contains 15 residues. The CDR3 sequence: CASRTQGGSNQPQHF. The CDR3 coding sequence is TGTGCCAGCAGAACACAGGGGGGGAGCAATCAGCCCCAGCATTTT.

The chain couples TRBV20-1 to TRBJ2-7, with a tentative D call TRBD2 (7 bases). The germline V and J ends were trimmed by 3 bases and 7 bases, with 13 bases remaining between them. The CDR3 contains 12 residues. CDR1 and CDR2 (germline): DFQATT, SNEGSKA (reference sequence). CDR3 coding DNA: TGCAGTGCTAGTGAGGGGGGGGGAGAGCAGTACGTC. Translated: CSASEGGGEQYV.

Turning to this clone: It is unclear where the CDR3 begins or ends on the DNA, so no DNA is shown, and the CDR3 is as TCRdb lists it. The rearrangement links TRBV7-6 to TRBJ1-2; TRBD1, the table's D call, lacks a check against the DNA. CDR1 SGHVS and CDR2 FNYEAQ come from the germline V gene. The CDR3 is 15 residues long, ends included. The CDR3 loop reads CASSFGPGPNYGYTF.

This clone appeared a single time. The genes are TRBV6-5 and TRBJ1-4; maybe TRBD1 (6 bases). V shed 8 bases and J shed 2 bases, with 12 bases lying between them. CDR3 length: 14 residues. CDR1 and CDR2 (germline): MNHEY, SVGAGI. CDR3 loop: CASGGGGTNEKLFF. The CDR3 DNA follows: TGTGCCAGCGGCGGTGGGGGCACTAATGAAAAACTGTTTTTT.